The source of this T cell receptor (beta chain) is a study of beta chain features in type 1 diabetes. Whole-study findings and limits: Patients with Type 1 diabetes showed moderately but significantly shorter TCRB CDR3s in all four CD4+ subsets.

Reverse transcription of all isolated RNA meant that expressed TCRB transcripts were sequenced. Using immunoSEQ multiplex PCR, the repertoire was profiled, and TCRdb retains in-frame clones only, with some absent. Here the sample spans around 180,000 clones, approximately 7.8% being singletons. In total, each donor contributed a single heparinised blood draw that averaged around 0.12 L. This clone was detected a few times. Its antigen remains unknown. Germline loops: CDR1 LNHDA, CDR2 SQIVND (reference sequence). The V and J ends lost 5 bases and 8 bases, in that order; junction bases with no gene match: 14. The CDR3 has 16 amino acids.

The clonotype comes from a woman between 35 and 50 years old with type 1 diabetes. The specimen sequenced was central memory CD4+ T cells from blood. The V gene is TRBV19, the J gene TRBJ2-1; TRBD2 aligns across 8 bases. In DNA, the CDR3 is TGTGCCAGTAGTCCGGGGGGGCGGGGAACTGTCGATGAGCAGTTCTTC. Protein product: CASSPGGRGTVDEQFF.